This TCR beta chain was obtained from a study of blood T cell repertoires in COVID-19. Study background: Some COVID-19 samples were acute and others convalescent; all came from the United States, Italy and Spain. In each case, the material was cDNA or gDNA derived from T cells, B-cell-depleted T cells, or PBMCs.

V was trimmed by 0 bases and J by 0 bases, leaving 8 bases between them. CDR1 is MNHEY and CDR2 is SVGAGI in the germline V gene. The CDR3 totals 15 residues. Some clones are missing from TCRdb's copy, which holds only in-frame ones; the method was immunoSEQ multiplex PCR. The profile shows about 380,000 clones, approximately 81% of them singletons. V usage is TRBV6-5 and J usage is TRBJ1-1, with D perhaps matching TRBD1 (5 bases). The source of this sequence is a woman younger than 30 with acute or convalescent COVID-19. The material sequenced was peripheral blood. The CDR3 loop is CASSYSIGVNTEAFF. The CDR3 region has the DNA TGTGCCAGCAGTTACTCGATAGGGGTGAACACTGAAGCTTTCTTT.